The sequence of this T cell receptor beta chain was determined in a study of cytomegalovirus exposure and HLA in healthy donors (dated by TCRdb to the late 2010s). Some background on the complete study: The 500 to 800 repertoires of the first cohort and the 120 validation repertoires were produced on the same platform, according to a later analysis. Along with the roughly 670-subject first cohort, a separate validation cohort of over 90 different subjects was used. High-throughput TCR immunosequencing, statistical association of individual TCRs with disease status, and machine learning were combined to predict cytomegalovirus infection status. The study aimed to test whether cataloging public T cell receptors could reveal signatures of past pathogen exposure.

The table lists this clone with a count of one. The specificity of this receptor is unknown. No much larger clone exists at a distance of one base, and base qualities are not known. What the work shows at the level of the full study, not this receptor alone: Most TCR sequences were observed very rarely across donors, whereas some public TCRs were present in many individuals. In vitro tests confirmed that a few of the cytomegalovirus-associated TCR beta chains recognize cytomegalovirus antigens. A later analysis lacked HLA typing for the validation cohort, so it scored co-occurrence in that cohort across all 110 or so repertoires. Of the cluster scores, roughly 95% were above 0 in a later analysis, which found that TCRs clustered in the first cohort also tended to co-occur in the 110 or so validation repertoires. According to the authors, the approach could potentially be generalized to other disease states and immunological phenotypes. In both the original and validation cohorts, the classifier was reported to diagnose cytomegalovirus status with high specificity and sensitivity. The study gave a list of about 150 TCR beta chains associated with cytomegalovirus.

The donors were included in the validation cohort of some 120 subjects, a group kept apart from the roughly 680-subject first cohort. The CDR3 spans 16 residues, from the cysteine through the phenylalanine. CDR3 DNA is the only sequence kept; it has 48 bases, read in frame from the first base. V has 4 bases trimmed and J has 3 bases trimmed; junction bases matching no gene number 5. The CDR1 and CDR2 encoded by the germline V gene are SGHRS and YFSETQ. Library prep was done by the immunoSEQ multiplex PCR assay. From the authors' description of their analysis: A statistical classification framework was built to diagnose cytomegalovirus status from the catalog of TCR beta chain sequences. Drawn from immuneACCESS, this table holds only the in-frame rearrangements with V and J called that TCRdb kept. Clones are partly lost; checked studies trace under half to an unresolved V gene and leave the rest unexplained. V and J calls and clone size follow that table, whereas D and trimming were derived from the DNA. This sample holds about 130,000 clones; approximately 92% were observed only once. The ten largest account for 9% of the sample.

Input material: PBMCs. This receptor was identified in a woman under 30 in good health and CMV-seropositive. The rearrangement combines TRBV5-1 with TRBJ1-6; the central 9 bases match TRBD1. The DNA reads TGCGCCAGCAGCGGCGGACAGGGGCTCTATAATTCACCCCTCCACTTT. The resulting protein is CASSGGQGLYNSPLHF.